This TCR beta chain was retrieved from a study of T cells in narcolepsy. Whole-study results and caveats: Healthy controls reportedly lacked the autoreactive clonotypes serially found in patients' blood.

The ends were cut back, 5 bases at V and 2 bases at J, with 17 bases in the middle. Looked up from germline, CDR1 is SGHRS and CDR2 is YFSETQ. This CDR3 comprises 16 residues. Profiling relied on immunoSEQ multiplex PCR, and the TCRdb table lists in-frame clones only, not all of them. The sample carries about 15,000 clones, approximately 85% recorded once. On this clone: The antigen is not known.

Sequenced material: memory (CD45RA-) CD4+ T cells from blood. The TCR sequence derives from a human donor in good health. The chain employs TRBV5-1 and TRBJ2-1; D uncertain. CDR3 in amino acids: CASRVQITSPYNEQFF. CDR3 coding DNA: TGCGCCAGCAGGGTGCAGATTACGTCCCCCTACAATGAGCAGTTCTTC.